The next 18 T cell receptor beta chains were all read from a single sample in a study of T cell responses to AZD1222 COVID-19 vaccine. Profiling relied on immunoSEQ multiplex PCR, and the TCRdb table lists in-frame clones only, not all of them. The table has around 100,000 clones, less than 90% seen once. The source was peripheral blood, collected on day 0 of AZD1222 vaccination. The origin of the receptors is an adult in good health.

The chain recombines TRBV19 with TRBJ1-2; tentative D call: TRBD1 (5 bases). Trimming left V 1 base short and J 7 bases short, with 13 bases between. Germline CDR1 is LNHDA and CDR2 is SQIVND (reference sequence). The CDR3 loop spans 14 amino acids. CDR3 in DNA: TGTGCCAGTAGTATAGCAGGAGGGGCGTCTGGCTACACCTTC. Translated: CASSIAGGASGYTF.

V gene TRBV27 combines with J gene TRBJ1-5; 9 bases line up with TRBD1. Unmatched junction bases numbered 9, after V lost 8 bases and J lost 7 bases. There are 14 residues in the CDR3. Per germline, CDR1 MNHEY and CDR2 SMNVEV (reference sequence). CDR3 residues: CASGRQGEFQPQHF. CDR3 in DNA: TGTGCCAGCGGCCGACAGGGGGAGTTCCAGCCCCAGCATTTT.

As regards this clone: One end of the junction varies from germline; a read error may be responsible. CDR3 residues: CASSLVLAGELFF. The DNA of the CDR3 is TGTGCTAGCAGCTTAGTCCTAGCCGGGGAGCTGTTTTTT. V gene TRBV7-7 combines with J gene TRBJ2-2; no clear D. The germline gives CDR1 SSHAT, CDR2 FNYEAQ (reference sequence). The CDR3 has 13 residues.

V usage is TRBV28 and J usage is TRBJ2-7, with TRBD2 identical over 12 bases. Germline CDR1 is MDHEN and CDR2 is SYDVKM. V gave up 3 bases and J gave up 2 bases; unmatched junction bases: 8. This CDR3 is 17 amino acids long. CDR3 residues: CASSFTFGTSGPYEQYF. CDR3 in DNA: TGTGCCAGCAGTTTCACCTTTGGGACTAGCGGGCCCTACGAGCAGTACTTC.

This sequence joins TRBV4-3 and TRBJ2-7; D possibly matches TRBD1 or TRBD2 (5 bases each). Between the trimmed V and J ends, which lost 0 bases and 4 bases, there was a span of 13 bases. In germline, CDR1 is LGHNA, CDR2 YSLEER. This CDR3 spans 15 amino acids. Here the CDR3 DNA reads TGCGCCAGCAGCCAAGATCCCTCCGGGACGTACGAGCAGTACTTC. Its protein product is CASSQDPSGTYEQYF.

In DNA, the CDR3 is TGTGCCAGCGGGGACTTCCTAAGCTCCTACAATGAGCAGTTCTTC. Amino acid sequence: CASGDFLSSYNEQFF. This chain links TRBV28 with TRBJ2-1; tentatively, D is TRBD2 (6 bases). This CDR3 is built from 15 residues. Germline lookup yields CDR1 MDHEN and CDR2 SYDVKM. Trimming removed 8 bases at V and 0 bases at J, with 14 bases between.

This clone was counted only a few times. V and J are TRBV2 and TRBJ1-4, with TRBD1 matching 7 bases. J lost 8 bases, V lost 0 bases, and 12 bases had no gene match. From germline, CDR1 is SNHLY and CDR2 FYNNEI. The CDR3 is 17 amino acids. CDR3 sequence reads: CASSEARVRGHGEKLFF. The CDR3 DNA follows: TGTGCCAGCAGTGAAGCGAGGGTGAGGGGGCATGGGGAAAAACTGTTTTTT.

The V and J genes are TRBV5-4 and TRBJ1-6; 9 nucleotides align to TRBD1. The CDR3 runs 15 residues. CDR1 is SGHNT, CDR2 YYREEE, per germline (reference sequence). Trimming took 0 bases from V and 11 from J; bases not matched to a gene: 6. In nucleotides, the CDR3 is TGTGCCAGCAGCTTGGTGGGACAGGGCGGTACACCCCTCCACTTT. Residues: CASSLVGQGGTPLHF.

This rearrangement joins TRBV4-1 to TRBJ1-5, with 7 bases aligning to TRBD1. The CDR3 consists of 18 residues. Germline V lookup: CDR1 MGHRA, CDR2 YSYEKL. V gave up 4 bases and J gave up 4 bases; unmatched junction bases: 16. The CDR3 region is CASSLTTGKGFANQPQHF. As DNA, the CDR3 is TGCGCCAGCAGCCTTACGACAGGGAAAGGTTTCGCGAATCAGCCCCAGCATTTT.

This clone has a handful of counts. The chain links TRBV7-9 to TRBJ1-2; a possible D gene is TRBD1 (6 bases). The CDR3 is 15 amino acids. Trimming left V 1 base short and J 4 bases short, with 13 bases between. Looked up from germline, CDR1 is SEHNR and CDR2 is FQNEAQ (reference sequence). The CDR3 DNA sequence: TGTGCCAGCAGCTTAGAGCGGGGGGGCAGCTATGGCTACACCTTC. Translating gives CASSLERGGSYGYTF.

The J gene is TRBJ2-2, the V gene TRBV2, with TRBD1 matching over 7 bases. V dropped 7 bases and J dropped 5; count of bases not matched to a gene: 7. Per germline, CDR1 SNHLY and CDR2 FYNNEI. The CDR3 runs 14 residues. In nucleotides, the CDR3 is TGTGCCAGCAAGCGACAGGGCGGTACCGGGGAGCTGTTTTTT. Its protein is CASKRQGGTGELFF.

V is TRBV2 and J is TRBJ1-6; D perhaps matches TRBD1 (5 bases). The germline gives CDR1 SNHLY, CDR2 FYNNEI. The ends were cut back, 1 base at V and 8 bases at J, with 9 bases in the middle. This CDR3 has 14 amino acids. The chain's CDR3 is CASSEVGAYSPLHF. The CDR3 DNA reads as TGTGCCAGCAGTGAAGTCGGGGCTTATTCACCCCTCCACTTT.

The rearrangement joins TRBV7-6 to TRBJ2-1; TRBD2 aligns across 8 bases. Per germline, CDR1 SGHVS and CDR2 FNYEAQ. The V and J ends lost 5 bases and 6 bases, in that order; junction bases with no gene match: 9. The CDR3 is made up of 15 amino acids. CDR3 region: CASSIGGGSSNEQFF. CDR3 sequence (DNA): TGTGCCAGCAGCATAGGCGGGGGGAGTAGCAATGAGCAGTTCTTC.

The chain couples TRBV10-3 to TRBJ2-2, with D perhaps matching TRBD2 (6 bases). Trimming pared 4 bases from V and 5 bases from J, leaving 11 bases between. This CDR3 contains 14 residues. CDR1 and CDR2 (germline): ENHRY, SYGVKD. The CDR3 region is CAISAGGLTGELFF. In DNA, the CDR3 is TGTGCCATCAGTGCCGGAGGGTTAACCGGGGAGCTGTTTTTT.

J is TRBJ2-7 and V is TRBV7-2; 8 nucleotides line up with TRBD2. The germline V gene has CDR1 SGHTA and CDR2 FQGNSA. The CDR3 consists of 16 residues. Trimming cost V 2 bases and J 0 bases; bases outside gene matches: 6. The CDR3 coding sequence is TGTGCCAGCAGCTTAACGAGCGGGAGAAGCTCCTACGAGCAGTACTTC. This gives the protein CASSLTSGRSSYEQYF.

This clone was observed a few times. This CDR3 is CASSWTTQNSPLHF. The CDR3 coding sequence is TGTGCCAGCAGCTGGACTACACAAAATTCACCCCTCCACTTT. The chain uses TRBV28 and TRBJ1-6; D gene ambiguous. Trimming removed 6 bases from V and 7 bases from J, with 13 bases in between. Germline lookup yields CDR1 MDHEN and CDR2 SYDVKM. This CDR3 is built from 14 residues.

This clone came up a few times. The chain employs TRBV24-1 and TRBJ1-2; TRBD1 matches at 9 bases. CDR1 and CDR2 (germline): KGHDR, SFDVKD. The CDR3 length is 13 residues. Trimming removed 7 bases from V and 2 bases from J; junction bases left unmatched: 1. Here the CDR3 reads CATSGQGNYGYTF. The CDR3 DNA reads TGTGCCACCAGCGGACAGGGGAACTATGGCTACACCTTC.

The chain carries TRBV12-3 or TRBV12-4 and TRBJ1-4; D gene unclear. This CDR3 contains 11 residues. Trimming removed 3 bases at V and 8 bases at J, with 4 bases between. This CDR3 is CASSFREKLFF. The CDR3 region has the DNA TGTGCCAGCAGTTTCCGGGAAAAACTGTTTTTT.